This TCR beta chain was documented in a study of T cell repertoires in cytomegalovirus infection. Study-wide context: Public TCR beta signature analysis indicated the presence of both CMV infection and matching HLA type.

This clonotype was seen more than once but under ten times. No antigen is known for it. Whole-study findings and limits: The study identified carriers of CMV plus the relevant HLA from cumulative public TCR beta family frequency. The ex vivo response showed dominance by HLA-C-restricted CMV-specific TCR beta clonotypes.

One entry per CDR3 protein, called by TCRdb with MiXCR from the reads. In the table there are roughly 730,000 distinct CDR3 sequences, around a third of which are singletons. Per germline, CDR1 SGHVS and CDR2 FQNEAQ. The CDR3 extends over 18 amino acids. V shed 5 bases and J 0 bases; nucleotides not matched to a gene: 9. The sequence derives from a human donor in good health (CMV status not recorded). Some clones in this sample may be carry-over from other donors' samples. The starting material was cultured PBMCs, obtained from culture after CMV antigen stimulation. This chain joins TRBV7-8 and TRBJ2-3; TRBD2 agrees at 12 bases. CDR3 loop: CASSHGLAGTFSTDTQYF. The CDR3 DNA is TGTGCCAGCAGCCACGGACTAGCGGGGACATTTAGCACAGATACGCAGTATTTT.